The clone carrying this TCR beta chain was seen ten or more times. V lost 0 bases, J lost 6 bases, and 4 bases stayed unmatched. Germline CDR1 is SGHRS and CDR2 is YFSETQ. This CDR3 is 15 amino acids long. This entry is derived from a study of response to subunit inactivated influenza vaccine. TCRdb reprocessed the RT-PCR reads via MiXCR and lists one record per CDR3 protein. Here the sample spans roughly 620,000 distinct CDR3 sequences, approximately 10% being singletons. The data also belong to a second study, concerning T cells expressing NK-cell markers. From that paper: In generating TCR beta cDNA, 5'RACE template switching with UMIs was used.

The source is a middle-aged man who received an inactivated influenza vaccine. This specimen consisted of PBMCs from blood, obtained on the day of vaccination. The V call is TRBV5-1, the J call TRBJ2-1; 9 bases agree with TRBD1. As DNA, the CDR3 is TGCGCCAGCAGCTTGGGGGGACAGGGCCTCAATGAGCAGTTCTTC. Translating gives CASSLGGQGLNEQFF. Based on the CDR3 plus reference TRBV5-1 and TRBJ2-1, the full variable domain is KAGVTQTPRYLIKTRGQQVTLSCSPISGHRSVSWYQQTPGQGLQFLFEYFSETQRNKGNFPGRFSGRQFSNSRSEMNVSTLELGDSALYLCASSLGGQGLNEQFFGPGTRLTVL.